This T cell receptor (beta chain) was identified during a study of T cell changes during pregnancy in multiple sclerosis. The CDR3 runs to 14 residues. Trimming stripped 2 bases from V and 9 bases from J, with 13 bases between. The germline V gene has CDR1 PRHDT and CDR2 FYEKMQ (reference sequence). Only in-frame clones appear in the TCRdb table, and some are missing; sequencing was by immunoSEQ multiplex PCR. The repertoire has about 39,000 clones, around 90% of them found once; the top ten carry around 0.39%. The TCR was taken from a female donor in good health, enrolled as a control in a pregnancy study. Specimen: CD4+ T cells from peripheral blood mononuclear cells, collected in the third trimester of pregnancy. The chain carries TRBV13 and TRBJ1-4; maybe TRBD1 (5 bases). Here the CDR3 reads CASSLRGNDKKLFF. The CDR3 nucleotides are TGTGCCAGCAGCTTAAGGGGCAACGATAAAAAACTGTTTTTT.